One sample yielded the 10 T cell receptor beta chains listed below, sequenced in a study of blood T cell repertoires in COVID-19. The data were produced by immunoSEQ multiplex PCR, yet TCRdb's version contains in-frame clones alone and is incomplete. The sample records over 100,000 clones, under 90% being singletons. The sequenced material came from peripheral blood. All receptors come from a woman in her forties or fifties with acute or convalescent COVID-19.

The chain has TRBV11-2 and TRBJ1-1, with D uncertain. With 5 bases removed from V and 2 bases from J, the gap between germline ends came to 12 bases. Germline V gene sequence: CDR1 SGHAT, CDR2 FQNNGV. The CDR3 runs to 14 residues. The CDR3 DNA sequence: TGTGCCAGCAGCCCCGGGAACCTTAACACTGAAGCTTTCTTT. Translated, it gives CASSPGNLNTEAFF.

The genes are TRBV6-4 and TRBJ2-1, with 9 positions matching TRBD2. After removal of 3 bases from V and 0 bases from J, the junction contained 0 bases not matched to a gene. The CDR3 totals 15 residues. Germline loops: CDR1 MRHNA, CDR2 SNTAGT. The DNA of the CDR3 is TGTGCCAGCAGTGAGCGGGGGGGCTCCTACAATGAGCAGTTCTTC. This codes for CASSERGGSYNEQFF.

The V and J genes are TRBV11-2 and TRBJ1-6, with 7 nucleotides matching TRBD1. Germline CDR1 reads SGHAT; CDR2 reads FQNNGV. V gave up 4 bases and J gave up 8 bases; unmatched junction bases: 5. This CDR3 is built from 14 residues. The CDR3 DNA follows: TGTGCCAGCAGCTCGGACAGGAGCTATTCACCCCTCCACTTT. This encodes CASSSDRSYSPLHF. Drawing the rest from reference TRBV11-2 and TRBJ1-6, the complete variable domain is EAGVAQSPRYKIIEKRQSVAFWCNPISGHATLYWYQQILGQGPKLLIQFQNNGVVDDSQLPKDRFSAERLKGVDSTLKIQPAKLEDSAVYLCASSSDRSYSPLHFGNGTRLTVT.

This rearrangement joins TRBV11-2 to TRBJ2-7, with 8 bases aligning to TRBD2. The ends lost 0 bases at V and 0 bases at J; junction bases unmatched: 4. Germline V gives CDR1 SGHAT, CDR2 FQNNGV. There are 16 residues in the CDR3. The CDR3 bases are TGTGCCAGCAGCTTAGAAGGACTAGCAAACTCCTACGAGCAGTACTTC. Its protein product is CASSLEGLANSYEQYF.

The CDR3 coding sequence is TGTGCCAACGAACAGGGACGTACAGATACGCAGTATTTT. Residues: CANEQGRTDTQYF. The gene calls are TRBV2 and TRBJ2-3; a possible D gene is TRBD1 (6 bases). V lost 10 bases and J lost 3, with 14 bases in between. This CDR3 region has 13 residues. Germline V CDR1 and CDR2: SNHLY, FYNNEI.

The chain combines TRBV3-1 (or the pseudogene TRBV3-2) with TRBJ1-2; tentative D call: TRBD1 (6 bases). CDR3 size: 13 residues. V lost 6 bases, J lost 2 bases, and 10 bases lay in between. The germline CDR1 and CDR2 sequences are LGHDT and YNNKEL (reference sequence). The CDR3 DNA reads as TGTGCCAGCAGTCAACAGGGAAACTATGGCTACACCTTC. This codes for CASSQQGNYGYTF.

The chain couples TRBV10-2 to TRBJ1-6; D possibly corresponds to TRBD1 (5 bases). Looked up from germline, CDR1 is WSHSY and CDR2 is SAAADI. The CDR3 contains 15 residues. Trimming took 2 bases from V and 6 from J, leaving 11 bases between them. DNA for the CDR3: TGCGCCAGCAGTGAGGGGGGGAAGGGTAATTCACCCCTCCACTTT. Its translation is CASSEGGKGNSPLHF.

The chain couples TRBV5-1 to TRBJ2-3, with D perhaps matching TRBD1 (7 bases). CDR1 SGHRS and CDR2 YFSETQ come from the germline V gene. The CDR3 covers 14 residues. Trimming stripped 5 bases from V and 2 bases from J, with 12 bases between. CDR3 DNA sequence: TGCGCCAGCAGGGCGGGACAGACCACAGATACGCAGTATTTT. Translating gives CASRAGQTTDTQYF.

At least ten counts were recorded for this clone. The rearrangement uses TRBV3-1 (or the pseudogene TRBV3-2) and TRBJ1-5, with D possibly TRBD1 on 6 matching bases. Germline V gene sequence: CDR1 LGHDT, CDR2 YNNKEL (reference sequence). V lost 0 bases to trimming and J lost 6 bases, with 9 bases between them. The CDR3 sequence is 14 residues long. The DNA of the CDR3 is TGTGCCAGCAGCCAAGAAACAGGGATTCAGCCCCAGCATTTT. Translation: CASSQETGIQPQHF.

This rearrangement joins TRBV11-2 to TRBJ2-7, with D unresolved. The V and J ends lost 2 bases and 1 base respectively, with 9 bases between them. Germline V CDR1 and CDR2: SGHAT, FQNNGV. The CDR3 has 14 amino acids. The CDR3, as DNA: TGTGCCAGCAGCTTAAAGCGCAGTTCCTACGAGCAGTACTTC. It specifies CASSLKRSSYEQYF.